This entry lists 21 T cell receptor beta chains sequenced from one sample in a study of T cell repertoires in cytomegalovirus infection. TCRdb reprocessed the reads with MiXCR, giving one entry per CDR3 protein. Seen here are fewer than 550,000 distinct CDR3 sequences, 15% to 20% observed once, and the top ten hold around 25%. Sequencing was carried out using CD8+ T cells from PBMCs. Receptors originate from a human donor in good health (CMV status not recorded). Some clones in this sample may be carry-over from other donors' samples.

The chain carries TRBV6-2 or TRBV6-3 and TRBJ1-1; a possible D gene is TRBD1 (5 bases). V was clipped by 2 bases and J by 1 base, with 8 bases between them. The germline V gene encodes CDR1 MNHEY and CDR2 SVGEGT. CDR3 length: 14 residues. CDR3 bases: TGTGCCAGCAGTTACCCGGGACGGAACACTGAAGCTTTCTTT. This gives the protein CASSYPGRNTEAFF.

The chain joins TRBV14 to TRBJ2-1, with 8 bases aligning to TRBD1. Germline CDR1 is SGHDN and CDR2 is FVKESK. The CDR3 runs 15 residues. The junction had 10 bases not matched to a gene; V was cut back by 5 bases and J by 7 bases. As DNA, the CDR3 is TGTGCCAGCAGCTGGACAGGGTTTGGGAATAATGAGCAGTTCTTC. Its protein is CASSWTGFGNNEQFF.

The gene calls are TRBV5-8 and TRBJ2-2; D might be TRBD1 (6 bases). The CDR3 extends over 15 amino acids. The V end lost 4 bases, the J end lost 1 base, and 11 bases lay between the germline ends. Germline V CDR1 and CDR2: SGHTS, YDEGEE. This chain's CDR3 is CASSIGTLNTGELFF. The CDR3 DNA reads TGTGCCAGCAGCATAGGGACACTGAACACCGGGGAGCTGTTTTTT.

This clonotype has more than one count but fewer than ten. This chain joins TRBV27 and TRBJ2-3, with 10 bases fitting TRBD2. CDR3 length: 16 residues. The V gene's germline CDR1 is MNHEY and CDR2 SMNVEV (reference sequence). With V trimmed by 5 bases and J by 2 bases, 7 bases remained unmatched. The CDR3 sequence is CASSPSGGDHTDTQYF. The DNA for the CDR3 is TGTGCCAGCAGTCCAAGCGGGGGGGACCACACAGATACGCAGTATTTT.

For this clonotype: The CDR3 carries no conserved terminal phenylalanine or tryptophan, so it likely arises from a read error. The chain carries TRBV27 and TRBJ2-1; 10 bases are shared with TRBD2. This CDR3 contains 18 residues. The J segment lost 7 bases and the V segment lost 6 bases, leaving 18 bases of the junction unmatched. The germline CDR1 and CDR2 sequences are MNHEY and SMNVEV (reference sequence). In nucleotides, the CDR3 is TGTGCCAGCAGCCACCCAACCGGACTAGCGGATGGAATGAATGAGCAGTTCTTA. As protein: CASSHPTGLADGMNEQFL.

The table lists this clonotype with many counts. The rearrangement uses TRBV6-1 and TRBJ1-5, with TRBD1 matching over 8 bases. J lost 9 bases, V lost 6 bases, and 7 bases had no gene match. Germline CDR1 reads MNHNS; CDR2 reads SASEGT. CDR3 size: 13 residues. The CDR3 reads CASRDRDDPPQHF. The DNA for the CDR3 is TGTGCCAGCAGGGACAGGGACGATCCGCCCCAGCATTTT.

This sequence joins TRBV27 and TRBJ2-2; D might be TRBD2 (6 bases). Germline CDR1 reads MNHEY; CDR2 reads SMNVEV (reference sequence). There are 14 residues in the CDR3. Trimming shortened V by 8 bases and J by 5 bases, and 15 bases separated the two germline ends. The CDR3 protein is CASSGRLATGELFF. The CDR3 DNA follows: TGTGCCAGCTCGGGGCGGCTAGCGACCGGGGAGCTGTTTTTT.

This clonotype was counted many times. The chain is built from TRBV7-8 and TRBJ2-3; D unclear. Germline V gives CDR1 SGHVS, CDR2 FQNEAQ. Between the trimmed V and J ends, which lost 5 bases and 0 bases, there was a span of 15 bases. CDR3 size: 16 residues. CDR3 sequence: CASSPVHGPSTDTQYF. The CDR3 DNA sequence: TGTGCCAGCAGCCCAGTCCATGGGCCGAGCACAGATACGCAGTATTTT.

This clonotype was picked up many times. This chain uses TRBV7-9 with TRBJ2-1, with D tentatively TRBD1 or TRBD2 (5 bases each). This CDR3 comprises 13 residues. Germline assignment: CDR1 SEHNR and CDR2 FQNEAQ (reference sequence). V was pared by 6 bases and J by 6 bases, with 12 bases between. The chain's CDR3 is CASSLARVNEQFF. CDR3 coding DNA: TGTGCCAGCAGTCTAGCCAGGGTCAATGAGCAGTTCTTC.

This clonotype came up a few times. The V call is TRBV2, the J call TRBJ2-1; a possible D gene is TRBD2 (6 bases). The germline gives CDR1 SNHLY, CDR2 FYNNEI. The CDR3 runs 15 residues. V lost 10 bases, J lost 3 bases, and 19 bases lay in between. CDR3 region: CATPSREVGYNEQFF. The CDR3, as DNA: TGTGCCACGCCTTCAAGGGAGGTGGGCTACAATGAGCAGTTCTTC. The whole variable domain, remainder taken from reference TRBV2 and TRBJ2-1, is EPEVTQTPSHQVTQMGQEVILRCVPISNHLYFYWYRQILGQKVEFLVSFYNNEISEKSEIFDDQFSVERPDGSNFTLKIRSTKLEDSAMYFCATPSREVGYNEQFFGPGTRLTVL.

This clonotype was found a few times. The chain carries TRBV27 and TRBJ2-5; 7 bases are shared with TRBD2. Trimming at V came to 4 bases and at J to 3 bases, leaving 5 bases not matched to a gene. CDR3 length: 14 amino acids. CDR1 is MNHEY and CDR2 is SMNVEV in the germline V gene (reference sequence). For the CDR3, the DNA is TGTGCCAGCAGTTCTAGCGGAAGGAAAGAGACCCAGTACTTC. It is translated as CASSSSGRKETQYF.

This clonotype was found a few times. The CDR3 loop is CAWSGTGDDTQYF. CDR3 DNA sequence: TGTGCCTGGAGCGGGACAGGGGACGATACGCAGTATTTT. The V and J genes are TRBV30 and TRBJ2-3; 10 bases align to TRBD1. Per the germline V gene, CDR1 is GTSNPN and CDR2 is SVGIG (reference sequence). This CDR3 is built from 13 residues. V shed 3 bases and J 6 bases; nucleotides not matched to a gene: 3. The variable domain in full, completed from reference TRBV30 and TRBJ2-3, reads SQTIHQWPATLVQPVGSPLSLECTVEGTSNPNLYWYRQAAGRGLQLLFYSVGIGQISSEVPQNLSASRPQDRQFILSSKKLLLSDSGFYLCAWSGTGDDTQYFGPGTRLTVL.

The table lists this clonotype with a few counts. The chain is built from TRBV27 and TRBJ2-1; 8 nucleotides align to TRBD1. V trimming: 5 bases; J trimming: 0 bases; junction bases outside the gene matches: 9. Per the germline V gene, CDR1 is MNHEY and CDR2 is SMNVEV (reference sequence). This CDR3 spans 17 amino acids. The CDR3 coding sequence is TGTGCCAGCAGTACTATACAGGGGGAAGGCTCCTACAATGAGCAGTTCTTC. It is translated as CASSTIQGEGSYNEQFF.

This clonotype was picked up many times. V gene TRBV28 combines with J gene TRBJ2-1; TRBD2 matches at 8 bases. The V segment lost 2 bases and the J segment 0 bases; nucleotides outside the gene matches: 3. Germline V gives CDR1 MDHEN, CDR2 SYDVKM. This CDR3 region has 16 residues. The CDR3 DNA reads TGTGCCAGCAGTTTAGTAGCGGGATCCTCCTACAATGAGCAGTTCTTC. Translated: CASSLVAGSSYNEQFF. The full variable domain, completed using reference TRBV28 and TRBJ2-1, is DVKVTQSSRYLVKRTGEKVFLECVQDMDHENMFWYRQDPGLGLRLIYFSYDVKMKEKGDIPEGYSVSREKKERFSLILESASTNQTSMYLCASSLVAGSSYNEQFFGPGTRLTVL.

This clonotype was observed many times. CDR3 nucleotides: TGTGCCAGCAGTTTAGAACAGGTTTCCTACGAGCAGTACTTC. It is translated as CASSLEQVSYEQYF. The chain recombines TRBV28 with TRBJ2-7, with D tentatively TRBD1 (5 bases). CDR1 is MDHEN, CDR2 SYDVKM, per germline. This CDR3 is built from 14 residues. Trimming took 2 bases from V and 1 from J, leaving 9 bases between them. Variable domain in full (rest from reference TRBV28 and TRBJ2-7): DVKVTQSSRYLVKRTGEKVFLECVQDMDHENMFWYRQDPGLGLRLIYFSYDVKMKEKGDIPEGYSVSREKKERFSLILESASTNQTSMYLCASSLEQVSYEQYFGPGTRLTVT.

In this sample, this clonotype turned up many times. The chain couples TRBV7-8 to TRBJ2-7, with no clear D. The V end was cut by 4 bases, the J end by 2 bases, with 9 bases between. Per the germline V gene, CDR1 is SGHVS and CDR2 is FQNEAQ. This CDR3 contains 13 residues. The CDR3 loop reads CASSSGHTYEQYF. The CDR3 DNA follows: TGTGCCAGCAGCTCCGGGCACACCTACGAGCAGTACTTC.

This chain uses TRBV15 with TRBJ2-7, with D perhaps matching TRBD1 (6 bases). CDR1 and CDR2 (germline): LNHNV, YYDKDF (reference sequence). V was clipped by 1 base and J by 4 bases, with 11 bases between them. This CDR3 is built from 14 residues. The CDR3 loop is CATSRGGRGYEQYF. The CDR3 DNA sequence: TGTGCCACCAGCAGAGGTGGCAGGGGATACGAGCAGTACTTC. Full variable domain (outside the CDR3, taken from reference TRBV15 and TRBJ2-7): DAMVIQNPRYQVTQFGKPVTLSCSQTLNHNVMYWYQQKSSQAPKLLFHYYDKDFNNEADTPDNFQSRRPNTSFCFLDIRSPGLGDTAMYLCATSRGGRGYEQYFGPGTRLTVT.

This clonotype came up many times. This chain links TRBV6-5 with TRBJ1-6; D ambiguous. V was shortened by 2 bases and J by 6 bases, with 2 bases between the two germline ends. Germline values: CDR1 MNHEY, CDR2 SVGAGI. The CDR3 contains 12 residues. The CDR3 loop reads CASSYRNSPLHF. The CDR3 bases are TGTGCCAGCAGTTACCGTAATTCACCCCTCCACTTT.

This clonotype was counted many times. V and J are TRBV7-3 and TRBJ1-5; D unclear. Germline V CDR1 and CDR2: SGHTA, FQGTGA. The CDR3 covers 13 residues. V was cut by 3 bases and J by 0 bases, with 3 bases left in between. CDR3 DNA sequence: TGTGCCAGCAGCTTTGATAGCAATCAGCCCCAGCATTTT. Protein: CASSFDSNQPQHF.

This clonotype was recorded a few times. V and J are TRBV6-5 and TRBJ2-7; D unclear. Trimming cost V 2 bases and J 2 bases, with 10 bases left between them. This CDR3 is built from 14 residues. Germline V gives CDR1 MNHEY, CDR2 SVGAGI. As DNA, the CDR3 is TGTGCCAGCAGTTACAACCAAAATCCCTACGAGCAGTACTTC. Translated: CASSYNQNPYEQYF.

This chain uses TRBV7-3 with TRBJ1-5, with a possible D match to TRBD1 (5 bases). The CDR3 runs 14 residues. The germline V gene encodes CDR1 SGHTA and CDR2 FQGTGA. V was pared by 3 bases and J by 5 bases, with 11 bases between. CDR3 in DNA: TGTGCCAGCAGCTTCCCGACAGCTGATCAGCCCCAGCATTTT. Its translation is CASSFPTADQPQHF.